This record concerns one T cell receptor (beta chain) sequence. UMIs were included in TCR beta cDNA generated by 5'RACE template switching. For each CDR3 protein, TCRdb gives one entry from its re-call of the 5' RACE reads, without DNA. The table lists some 150,000 distinct CDR3 sequences, with around a third in the top ten. This sample is drawn from a study of T cells expressing NK-cell markers. Study at large: Seven sequenced donors out of eight were HCMV-seropositive, one seronegative.

Germline assignment: CDR1 SEHNR and CDR2 FQNEAQ (reference sequence). The CDR3 has 14 amino acids. Sequencing was performed on blood T cells: a sorted CD56 or NKG2C T cell subset, CD4+ or CD8+ T cells, or bulk PBMC T cells (not recorded which). The genes are TRBV7-9 and TRBJ1-2; TCRdb returns TRBD1, unconfirmable since there is no DNA. The source is a woman in her forties or fifties in good health. The CDR3 spells CASSLWVQGGGYTF.